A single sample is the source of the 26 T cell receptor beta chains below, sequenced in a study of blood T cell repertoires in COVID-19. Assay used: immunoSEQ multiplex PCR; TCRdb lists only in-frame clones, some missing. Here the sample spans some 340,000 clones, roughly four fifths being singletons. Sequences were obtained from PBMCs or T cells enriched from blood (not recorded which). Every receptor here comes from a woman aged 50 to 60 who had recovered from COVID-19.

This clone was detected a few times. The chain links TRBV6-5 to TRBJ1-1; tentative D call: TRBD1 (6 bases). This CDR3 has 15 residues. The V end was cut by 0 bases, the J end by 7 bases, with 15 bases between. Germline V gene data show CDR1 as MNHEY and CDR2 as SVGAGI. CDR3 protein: CASSYSGGRGFEAFF. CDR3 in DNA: TGTGCCAGCAGTTACTCGGGGGGGCGAGGATTTGAAGCTTTCTTT.

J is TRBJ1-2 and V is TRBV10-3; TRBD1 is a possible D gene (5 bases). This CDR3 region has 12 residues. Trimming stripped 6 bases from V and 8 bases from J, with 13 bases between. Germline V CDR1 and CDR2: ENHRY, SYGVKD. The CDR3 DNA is TGTGCCATCAGGCGGGGGGACTCCGGCTACACCTTC. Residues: CAIRRGDSGYTF.

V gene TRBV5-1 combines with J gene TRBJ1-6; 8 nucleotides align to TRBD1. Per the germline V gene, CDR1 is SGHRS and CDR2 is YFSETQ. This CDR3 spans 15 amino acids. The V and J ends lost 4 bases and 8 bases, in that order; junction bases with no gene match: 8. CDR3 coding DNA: TGCGCCAGCAGCCTCGACAGGGGCGGGCATTCACCCCTCCACTTT. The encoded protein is CASSLDRGGHSPLHF.

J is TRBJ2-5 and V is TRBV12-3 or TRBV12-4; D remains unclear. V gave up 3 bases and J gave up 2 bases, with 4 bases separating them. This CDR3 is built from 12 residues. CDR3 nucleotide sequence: TGTGCCAGCAGTTTGGAGCAAGAGACCCAGTACTTC. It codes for CASSLEQETQYF.

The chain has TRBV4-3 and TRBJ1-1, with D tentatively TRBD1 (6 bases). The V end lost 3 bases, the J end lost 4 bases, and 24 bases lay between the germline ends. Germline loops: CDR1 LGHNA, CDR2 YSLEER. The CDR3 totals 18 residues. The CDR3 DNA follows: TGCGCCAGCAGCCAGAGCGCGGTTGGGGGGGCCTCAATCACTGAAGCTTTCTTT. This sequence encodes CASSQSAVGGASITEAFF.

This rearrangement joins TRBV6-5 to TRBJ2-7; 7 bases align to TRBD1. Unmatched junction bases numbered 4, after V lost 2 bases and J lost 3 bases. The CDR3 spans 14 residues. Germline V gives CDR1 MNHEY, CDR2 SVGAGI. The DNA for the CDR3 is TGTGCCAGCAGTTACGCAGGGGGAAACTACGAGCAGTACTTC. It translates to CASSYAGGNYEQYF.

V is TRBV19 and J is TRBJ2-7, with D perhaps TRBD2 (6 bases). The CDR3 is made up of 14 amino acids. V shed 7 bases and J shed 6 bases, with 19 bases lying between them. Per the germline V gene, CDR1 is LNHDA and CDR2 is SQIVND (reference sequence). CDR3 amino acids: CASTPDYSRGEQYF. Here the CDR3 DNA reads TGTGCCAGTACCCCGGACTATTCTAGAGGCGAGCAGTACTTC.

Here the CDR3 reads CASSANRGANYGYTF. CDR3 coding DNA: TGTGCCAGCAGCGCTAACAGGGGAGCTAACTATGGCTACACCTTC. The chain employs TRBV11-2 and TRBJ1-2, with 7 bases lining up with TRBD1. Germline CDR1 reads SGHAT; CDR2 reads FQNNGV. The CDR3 has 15 residues. After removal of 5 bases from V and 0 bases from J, the junction contained 6 bases not matched to a gene.

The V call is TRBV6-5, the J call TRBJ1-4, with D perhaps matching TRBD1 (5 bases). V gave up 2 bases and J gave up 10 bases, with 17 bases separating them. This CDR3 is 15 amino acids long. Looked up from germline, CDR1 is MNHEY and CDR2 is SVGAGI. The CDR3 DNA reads TGTGCCAGCAGTTACGGAGGGCCCCCGGGGGGAAAACTGTTTTTT. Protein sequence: CASSYGGPPGGKLFF.

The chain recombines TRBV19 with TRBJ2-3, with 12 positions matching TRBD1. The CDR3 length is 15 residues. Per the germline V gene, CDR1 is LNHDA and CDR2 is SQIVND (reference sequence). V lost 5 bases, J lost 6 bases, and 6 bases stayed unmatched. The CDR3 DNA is TGTGCCAGTAGTTCGGGACAGGGGGCAAAGGATACGCAGTATTTT. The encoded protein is CASSSGQGAKDTQYF.

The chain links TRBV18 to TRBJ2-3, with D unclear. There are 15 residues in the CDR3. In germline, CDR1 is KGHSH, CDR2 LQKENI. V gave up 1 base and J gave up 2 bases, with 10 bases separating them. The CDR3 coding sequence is TGTGCCAGCTCACCACGTGTGGGCTACACAGATACGCAGTATTTT. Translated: CASSPRVGYTDTQYF.

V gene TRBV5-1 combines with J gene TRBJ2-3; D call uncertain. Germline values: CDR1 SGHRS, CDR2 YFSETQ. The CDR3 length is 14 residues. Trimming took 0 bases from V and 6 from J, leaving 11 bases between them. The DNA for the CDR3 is TGCGCCAGCAGCTTGGACAGTGCCTTGGATACGCAGTATTTT. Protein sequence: CASSLDSALDTQYF.

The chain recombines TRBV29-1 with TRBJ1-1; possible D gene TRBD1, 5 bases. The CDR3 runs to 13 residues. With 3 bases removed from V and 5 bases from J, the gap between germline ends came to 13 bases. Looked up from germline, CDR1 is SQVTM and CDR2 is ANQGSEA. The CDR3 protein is CSVEGRGGTEAFF. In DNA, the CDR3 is TGCAGCGTTGAGGGGCGGGGTGGGACTGAAGCTTTCTTT.

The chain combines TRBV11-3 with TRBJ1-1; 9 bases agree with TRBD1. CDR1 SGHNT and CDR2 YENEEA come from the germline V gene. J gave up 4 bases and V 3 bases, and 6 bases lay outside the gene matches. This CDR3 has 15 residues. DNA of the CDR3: TGTGCCAGCAGCTTTGACAGGACAGGGGTCACTGAAGCTTTCTTT. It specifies CASSFDRTGVTEAFF.

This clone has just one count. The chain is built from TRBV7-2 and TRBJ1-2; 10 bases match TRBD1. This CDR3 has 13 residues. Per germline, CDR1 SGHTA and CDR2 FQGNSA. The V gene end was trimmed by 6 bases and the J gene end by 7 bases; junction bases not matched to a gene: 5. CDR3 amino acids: CASSQRTGGGYTF. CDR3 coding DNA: TGTGCCAGCAGTCAAAGGACAGGGGGTGGCTACACCTTC. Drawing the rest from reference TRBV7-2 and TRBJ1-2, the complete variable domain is GAGVSQSPSNKVTEKGKDVELRCDPISGHTALYWYRQSLGQGLEFLIYFQGNSAPDKSGLPSDRFSAERTGGSVSTLTIQRTQQEDSAVYLCASSQRTGGGYTFGSGTRLTVV.

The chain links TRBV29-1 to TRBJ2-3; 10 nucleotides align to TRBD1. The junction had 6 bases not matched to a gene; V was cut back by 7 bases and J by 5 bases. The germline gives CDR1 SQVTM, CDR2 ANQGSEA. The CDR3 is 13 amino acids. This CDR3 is CSAGRDRGDTQYF. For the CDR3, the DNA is TGCAGCGCAGGGCGGGACAGGGGAGATACGCAGTATTTT.

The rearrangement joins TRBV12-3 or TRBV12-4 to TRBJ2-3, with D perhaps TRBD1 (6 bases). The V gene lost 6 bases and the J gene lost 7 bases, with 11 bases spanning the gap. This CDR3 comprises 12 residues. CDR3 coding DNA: TGTGCCAGCAGCCCGAGGGGGAATACGCAGTATTTT. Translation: CASSPRGNTQYF.

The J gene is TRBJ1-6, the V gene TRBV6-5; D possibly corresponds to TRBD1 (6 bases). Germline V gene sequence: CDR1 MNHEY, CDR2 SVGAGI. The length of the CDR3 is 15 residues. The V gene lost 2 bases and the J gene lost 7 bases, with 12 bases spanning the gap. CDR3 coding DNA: TGTGCCAGCAGTTACGTTCAGGGGCTGAATTCACCCCTCCACTTT. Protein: CASSYVQGLNSPLHF.

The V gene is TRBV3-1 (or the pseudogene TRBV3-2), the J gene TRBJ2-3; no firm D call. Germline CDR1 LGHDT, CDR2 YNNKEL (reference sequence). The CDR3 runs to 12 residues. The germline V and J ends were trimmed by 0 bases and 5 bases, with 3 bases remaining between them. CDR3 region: CASSQDQDTQYF. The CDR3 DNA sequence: TGTGCCAGCAGCCAAGATCAAGATACGCAGTATTTT.

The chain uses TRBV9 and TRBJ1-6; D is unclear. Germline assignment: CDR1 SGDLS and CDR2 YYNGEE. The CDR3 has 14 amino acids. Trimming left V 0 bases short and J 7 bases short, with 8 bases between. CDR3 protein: CASSVATGNSPLHF. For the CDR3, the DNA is TGTGCCAGCAGCGTAGCTACGGGAAATTCACCCCTCCACTTT.

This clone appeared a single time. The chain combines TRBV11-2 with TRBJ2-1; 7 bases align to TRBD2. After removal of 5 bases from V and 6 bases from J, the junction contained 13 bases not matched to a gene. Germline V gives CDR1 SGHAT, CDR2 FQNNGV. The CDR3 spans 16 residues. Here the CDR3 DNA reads TGTGCCAGCAGCCCCCAGCGGGATCGAACCTTCAATGAGCAGTTCTTC. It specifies CASSPQRDRTFNEQFF. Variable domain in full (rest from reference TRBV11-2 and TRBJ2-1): EAGVAQSPRYKIIEKRQSVAFWCNPISGHATLYWYQQILGQGPKLLIQFQNNGVVDDSQLPKDRFSAERLKGVDSTLKIQPAKLEDSAVYLCASSPQRDRTFNEQFFGPGTRLTVL.

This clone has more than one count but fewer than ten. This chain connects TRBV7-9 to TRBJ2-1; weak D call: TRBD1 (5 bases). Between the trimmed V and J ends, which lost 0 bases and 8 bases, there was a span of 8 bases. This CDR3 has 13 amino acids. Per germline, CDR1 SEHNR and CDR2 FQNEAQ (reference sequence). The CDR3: CASSLALQDEQFF. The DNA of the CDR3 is TGTGCCAGCAGCTTAGCGCTACAGGATGAGCAGTTCTTC.

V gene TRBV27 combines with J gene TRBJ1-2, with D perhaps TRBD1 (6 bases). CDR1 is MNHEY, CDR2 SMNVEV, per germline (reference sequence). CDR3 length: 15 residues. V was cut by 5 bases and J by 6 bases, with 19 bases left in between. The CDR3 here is CASSLLGGPKDGYTF. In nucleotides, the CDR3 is TGTGCCAGCAGTCTACTCGGGGGGCCCAAGGATGGCTACACCTTC.

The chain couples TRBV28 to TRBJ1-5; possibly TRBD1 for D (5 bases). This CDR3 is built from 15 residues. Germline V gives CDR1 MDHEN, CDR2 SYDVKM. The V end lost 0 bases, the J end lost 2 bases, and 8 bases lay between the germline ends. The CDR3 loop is CASSLWKQGNQPQHF. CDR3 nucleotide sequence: TGTGCCAGCAGTTTATGGAAACAGGGCAATCAGCCCCAGCATTTT.

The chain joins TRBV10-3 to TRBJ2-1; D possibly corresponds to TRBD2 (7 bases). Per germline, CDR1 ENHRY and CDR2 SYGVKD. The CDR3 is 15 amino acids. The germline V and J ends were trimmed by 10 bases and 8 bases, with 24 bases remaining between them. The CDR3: CATRDPAGARDEQFF. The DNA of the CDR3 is TGTGCCACTCGGGATCCTGCGGGGGCTCGGGATGAGCAGTTCTTC.

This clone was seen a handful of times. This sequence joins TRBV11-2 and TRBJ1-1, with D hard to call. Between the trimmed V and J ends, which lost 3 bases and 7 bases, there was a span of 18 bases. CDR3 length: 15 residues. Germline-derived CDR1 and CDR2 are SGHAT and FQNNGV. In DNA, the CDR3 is TGTGCCAGCAGCTTCCATTCGGGATCAAAAAGTGAAGCTTTCTTT. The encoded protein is CASSFHSGSKSEAFF. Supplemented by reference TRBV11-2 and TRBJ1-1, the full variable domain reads EAGVAQSPRYKIIEKRQSVAFWCNPISGHATLYWYQQILGQGPKLLIQFQNNGVVDDSQLPKDRFSAERLKGVDSTLKIQPAKLEDSAVYLCASSFHSGSKSEAFFGQGTRLTVV.